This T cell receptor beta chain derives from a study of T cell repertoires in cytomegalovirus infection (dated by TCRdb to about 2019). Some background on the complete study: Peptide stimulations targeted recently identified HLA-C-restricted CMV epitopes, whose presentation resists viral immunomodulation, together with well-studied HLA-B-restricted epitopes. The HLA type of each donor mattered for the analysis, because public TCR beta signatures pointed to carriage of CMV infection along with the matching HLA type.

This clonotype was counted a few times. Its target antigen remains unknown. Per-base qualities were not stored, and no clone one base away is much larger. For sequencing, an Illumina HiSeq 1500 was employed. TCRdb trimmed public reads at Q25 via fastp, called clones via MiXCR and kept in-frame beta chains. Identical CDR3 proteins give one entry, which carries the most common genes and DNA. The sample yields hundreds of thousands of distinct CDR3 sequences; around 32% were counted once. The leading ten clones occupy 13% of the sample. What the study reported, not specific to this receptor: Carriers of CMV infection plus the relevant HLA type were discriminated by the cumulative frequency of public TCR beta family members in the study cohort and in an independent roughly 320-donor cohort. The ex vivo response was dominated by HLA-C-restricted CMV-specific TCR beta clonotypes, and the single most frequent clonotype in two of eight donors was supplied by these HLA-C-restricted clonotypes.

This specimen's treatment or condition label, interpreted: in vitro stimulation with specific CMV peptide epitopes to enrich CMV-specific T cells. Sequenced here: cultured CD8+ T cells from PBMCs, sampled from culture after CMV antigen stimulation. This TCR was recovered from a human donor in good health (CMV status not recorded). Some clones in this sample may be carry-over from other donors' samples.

In nucleotides, the sequence is TGTGCCATCAACACGGGACATAAGAGCTCTGGGGCCAACGTCCTGACTTTC. Translated, it gives CAINTGHKSSGANVLTF. Recombination joined TRBV10-3 with TRBJ2-6; the D segment could be TRBD1, given 6 matching bases. Including the terminal cysteine and phenylalanine, the CDR3 comprises 17 residues. The entry retains the CDR3 DNA only, 51 bases that are in frame from base 1. In the germline V gene, CDR1 corresponds to ENHRY and CDR2 to SYGVKD. Trimming removed 7 bases from V and 0 bases from J, leaving 16 bases between the germline ends.